A single sample is the source of the 29 T cell receptor beta chains below, sequenced in a study of neoadjuvant anti-PD-1 for oral cavity cancer. As to time point: after neoadjuvant nivolumab, at surgical resection. TCRdb's table, derived via immunoSEQ multiplex PCR, lists solely in-frame clones and lacks some. The data hold over 60,000 clones, with 70% to 90% observed a single time. The specimen comprised PBMCs, sampled after nivolumab (anti-PD-1) treatment. These receptors all come from a person aged 35 to 85 with oral cavity squamous cell carcinoma.

This chain joins TRBV29-1 and TRBJ2-1, with D uncertain. V was trimmed by 4 bases and J by 4 bases, leaving 11 bases between them. This CDR3 contains 13 residues. The germline V gene encodes CDR1 SQVTM and CDR2 ANQGSEA. CDR3 loop: CSVAARLYNEQFF. In DNA, the CDR3 is TGCAGCGTTGCGGCTAGGTTGTACAATGAGCAGTTCTTC.

J is TRBJ1-5 and V is TRBV10-3; D not certain. This CDR3 spans 13 amino acids. Per germline, CDR1 ENHRY and CDR2 SYGVKD. Trimming pared 3 bases from V and 11 bases from J, leaving 14 bases between. The CDR3 DNA follows: TGTGCCATCAGTGATGGGGTTGGAGAGGCCCAGCATTTT. It codes for CAISDGVGEAQHF.

The rearrangement joins TRBV5-3 to TRBJ2-7, with 8 nucleotides matching TRBD1. TRBV5-3 is known as an ORF, though its function is uncertain. The CDR3 has 14 residues. V lost 4 bases and J lost 2; bases outside the gene matches: 5. Here the CDR3 reads CARSRGQGTYEQYF. The CDR3 DNA reads as TGTGCCAGAAGCCGCGGACAGGGTACCTACGAGCAGTACTTC.

This chain joins TRBV2 and TRBJ1-3; the D is unclear. The V gene lost 3 bases and the J gene lost 4 bases, with 16 bases spanning the gap. The CDR3 covers 16 residues. The germline V gene has CDR1 SNHLY and CDR2 FYNNEI. This chain's CDR3 is CASSEWAAGVGNTIYF. In DNA, the CDR3 is TGTGCCAGCAGTGAGTGGGCGGCTGGTGTGGGAAACACCATATATTTT.

CDR3 residues: CASRAQGVGTGELFF. DNA of the CDR3: TGTGCCAGCAGGGCACAGGGGGTCGGCACCGGGGAGCTGTTTTTT. V gene TRBV5-6 combines with J gene TRBJ2-2; TRBD1 matches at 8 bases. CDR3 size: 15 residues. Germline-derived CDR1 and CDR2 are SGHDT and YYEEEE. V lost 5 bases and J lost 4; bases outside the gene matches: 7.

The chain employs TRBV19 and TRBJ1-5, with 7 positions matching TRBD1. Germline trimming cut 6 bases from V and 3 bases from J; bases unmatched to any gene: 5. Germline CDR1 reads LNHDA; CDR2 reads SQIVND (reference sequence). This CDR3 has 14 amino acids. CDR3 nucleotide sequence: TGTGCCAGTAGGGATACAGGGGCCAATCAGCCCCAGCATTTT. This codes for CASRDTGANQPQHF.

The genes are TRBV5-1 and TRBJ2-2; 11 nucleotides align to TRBD2. Germline V gene data show CDR1 as SGHRS and CDR2 as YFSETQ. The CDR3 totals 17 residues. V trimming: 1 base; J trimming: 0 bases; junction bases outside the gene matches: 2. Here the CDR3 DNA reads TGCGCCAGCAGCTTGCTAGCGGGGGGCCCGAACACCGGGGAGCTGTTTTTT. It translates to CASSLLAGGPNTGELFF.

The chain carries TRBV18 and TRBJ1-5; TRBD1 matches 10 bases. The CDR3 is 15 amino acids. In germline, CDR1 is KGHSH, CDR2 LQKENI. V gave up 5 bases and J gave up 6 bases; unmatched junction bases: 7. CDR3 coding DNA: TGTGCCAGCTCAGCCGGGACAGGGGTCGTTCAGCCCCAGCATTTT. This translates into CASSAGTGVVQPQHF. The complete variable domain, with remaining parts taken from reference TRBV18 and TRBJ1-5, reads NAGVMQNPRHLVRRRGQEARLRCSPMKGHSHVYWYRQLPEEGLKFMVYLQKENIIDESGMPKERFSAEFPKEGPSILRIQQVVRGDSAAYFCASSAGTGVVQPQHFGDGTRLSIL.

The rearrangement links TRBV28 to TRBJ1-2; possible D gene TRBD1, 5 bases. Germline CDR1 and CDR2: MDHEN and SYDVKM. V dropped 2 bases and J dropped 8 bases, with 15 bases sitting between them. The CDR3 contains 14 residues. The CDR3 DNA reads as TGTGCCAGCAGTTTAGTAGCAGGGATCAGCGGCTACACCTTC. As protein: CASSLVAGISGYTF.

The chain joins TRBV6-1 to TRBJ1-2, with unresolved D. Germline V CDR1 and CDR2: MNHNS, SASEGT. The V and J ends lost 6 bases and 4 bases respectively, with 6 bases between them. The CDR3 sequence is 11 residues long. CDR3 bases: TGTGCCAGCAGGGGCATCTATGGCTACACCTTC. Translated, it gives CASRGIYGYTF.

The rearrangement links TRBV10-3 to TRBJ2-5; 9 bases are shared with TRBD1. CDR1 is ENHRY, CDR2 SYGVKD, per germline. The junction had 9 bases not matched to a gene; V was cut back by 6 bases and J by 4 bases. This CDR3 has 15 residues. This CDR3 reads CAISVNRGQGETQYF. The CDR3 DNA reads as TGTGCCATCAGCGTCAACAGGGGGCAGGGAGAGACCCAGTACTTC.

This chain uses TRBV2 with TRBJ2-5, with TRBD2 identical over 11 bases. V gave up 7 bases and J gave up 4 bases; unmatched junction bases: 8. The germline gives CDR1 SNHLY, CDR2 FYNNEI. The CDR3 extends over 15 amino acids. CDR3 region: CASTLTSGKVETQYF. CDR3 nucleotide sequence: TGTGCCAGCACGCTGACTAGCGGGAAAGTAGAGACCCAGTACTTC. Full variable domain (remainder filled in from reference TRBV2 and TRBJ2-5): EPEVTQTPSHQVTQMGQEVILRCVPISNHLYFYWYRQILGQKVEFLVSFYNNEISEKSEIFDDQFSVERPDGSNFTLKIRSTKLEDSAMYFCASTLTSGKVETQYFGPGTRLLVL.

The V and J genes are TRBV4-1 and TRBJ2-1; D ambiguous. Germline assignment: CDR1 MGHRA and CDR2 YSYEKL. V dropped 0 bases and J dropped 8 bases, with 17 bases sitting between them. The CDR3 contains 16 residues. The CDR3 coding sequence is TGCGCCAGCAGCCAAGAGGCCGCAGCTCGCGCGTATGAGCAGTTCTTC. It codes for CASSQEAAARAYEQFF.

The rearrangement uses TRBV5-6 and TRBJ2-7; no clear D gene. Germline V lookup: CDR1 SGHDT, CDR2 YYEEEE. V gave up 4 bases and J gave up 2 bases, with 16 bases separating them. The CDR3 covers 15 residues. CDR3 loop: CASSQVSRFAYEQYF. The DNA of the CDR3 is TGTGCCAGCAGCCAGGTCAGTCGTTTTGCCTACGAGCAGTACTTC.

This chain connects TRBV5-1 to TRBJ2-7; 8 bases are a match to TRBD1. The CDR3 is 16 residues long. Trimming removed 3 bases from V and 5 bases from J; junction bases left unmatched: 13. Germline lookup yields CDR1 SGHRS and CDR2 YFSETQ. The CDR3 DNA reads TGCGCCAGCAGCTCAAGTGAGGCCAGGGGGCCTCACGAGCAGTACTTC. It is translated as CASSSSEARGPHEQYF.

The chain combines TRBV18 with TRBJ1-2, with D uncertain. Trimming removed 2 bases at V and 4 bases at J, with 8 bases between. Germline CDR1 and CDR2: KGHSH and LQKENI. The length of the CDR3 is 13 residues. This chain's CDR3 is CASSPDGPYGYTF. The CDR3 DNA follows: TGTGCCAGCTCACCAGACGGTCCCTATGGCTACACCTTC.

The chain joins TRBV5-4 to TRBJ2-1; 14 positions match TRBD2. V lost 1 base and J lost 8; bases outside the gene matches: 14. Germline CDR1 and CDR2: SGHNT and YYREEE (reference sequence). The CDR3 length is 19 residues. The CDR3 region is CASSLKRTSGGPRTDEQFF. In DNA, the CDR3 is TGTGCCAGCAGCTTGAAAAGGACTAGCGGGGGGCCACGAACCGATGAGCAGTTCTTC. The variable domain in full, with the rest retrieved from reference TRBV5-4 and TRBJ2-1, is ETGVTQSPTHLIKTRGQQVTLRCSSQSGHNTVSWYQQALGQGPQFIFQYYREEENGRGNFPPRFSGLQFPNYSSELNVNALELDDSALYLCASSLKRTSGGPRTDEQFFGPGTRLTVL.

This clone is a singleton in its sample. J is TRBJ2-7 and V is TRBV20-1; 11 bases fit TRBD1. CDR3 length equals 11 residues. Germline loops: CDR1 DFQATT, CDR2 SNEGSKA (reference sequence). The CDR3 sequence is CRLGQGGEQYF. CDR3 bases: TGCAGATTGGGACAGGGGGGCGAGCAGTACTTC.

The rearrangement uses TRBV7-8 and TRBJ2-5; D assignment may be TRBD1 or TRBD2 (5 bases each). The CDR3 spans 15 residues. V lost 7 bases and J 5 bases, leaving 20 bases between the germline ends. Germline lookup yields CDR1 SGHVS and CDR2 FQNEAQ. The CDR3 DNA is TGTGCCAGCAAGGAGGTTGGGGGACCCCCGGAGACCCAGTACTTC. Residues: CASKEVGGPPETQYF.

The genes are TRBV9 and TRBJ2-7; D perhaps matches TRBD1 (6 bases). Between the trimmed V and J ends, which lost 0 bases and 2 bases, there was a span of 15 bases. The CDR3 covers 16 residues. Per germline, CDR1 SGDLS and CDR2 YYNGEE. The CDR3 spells CASSVGPGQSTYEQYF. The CDR3, as DNA: TGTGCCAGCAGCGTAGGCCCTGGACAGAGCACCTACGAGCAGTACTTC.

CDR3 protein: CASSLVVGRNTEAFF. The CDR3 DNA reads TGCGCCAGCAGCTTGGTAGTCGGGCGGAACACTGAAGCTTTCTTT. The chain carries TRBV5-1 and TRBJ1-1; D is ambiguous. Trimming left V 0 bases short and J 1 base short, with 10 bases between. Germline V CDR1 and CDR2: SGHRS, YFSETQ. The CDR3 is 15 residues long.

The J gene is TRBJ2-5, the V gene TRBV2, with no clear D. Germline CDR1 is SNHLY and CDR2 is FYNNEI. Trimming took 5 bases from V and 4 from J, leaving 2 bases between them. The CDR3 covers 10 residues. CDR3 nucleotide sequence: TGTGCCAGCAGTAGAGAGACCCAGTACTTC. Translated: CASSRETQYF.

The gene calls are TRBV11-2 and TRBJ2-7, with D perhaps TRBD2 (5 bases). With 4 bases removed from V and 5 bases from J, the gap between germline ends came to 18 bases. This CDR3 region has 15 residues. Germline CDR1 and CDR2: SGHAT and FQNNGV. In DNA form, the CDR3 reads TGTGCCAGCAGCTCACGGTTGGTAGCGAGGAACGAGCAGTACTTC. It is translated as CASSSRLVARNEQYF.

The gene calls are TRBV7-9 and TRBJ2-1; 9 positions match TRBD2. V shed 7 bases, J shed 2 bases, and the junction held 12 bases outside the gene matches. The germline gives CDR1 SEHNR, CDR2 FQNEAQ (reference sequence). This CDR3 is built from 17 residues. CDR3 DNA: TGTGCCAGCAACGACCCTCGGACTAGCGATCCCTACAATGAGCAGTTCTTC. Amino acid sequence: CASNDPRTSDPYNEQFF.

The J gene is TRBJ1-6, the V gene TRBV14; D ambiguous. Between the trimmed V and J ends, which lost 5 bases and 18 bases, there was a span of 20 bases. Looked up from germline, CDR1 is SGHDN and CDR2 is FVKESK. CDR3 length: 13 residues. CDR3 DNA sequence: TGTGCCAGCAGCTACCGAGCCGGGTATGCCGCCCACTTT. It specifies CASSYRAGYAAHF.

The chain carries TRBV9 and TRBJ2-5; D perhaps matches TRBD2 (6 bases). Per the germline V gene, CDR1 is SGDLS and CDR2 is YYNGEE. The CDR3 has 15 amino acids. Trimming took off 3 bases at V and 2 bases at J, with 14 bases between the two ends. CDR3 nucleotides: TGTGCCAGCAGCGAGGTGGGACTGTTACAAGAGACCCAGTACTTC. Its translation: CASSEVGLLQETQYF.

This clone was detected only once. This chain uses TRBV2 with TRBJ2-7; no clear D. V dropped 2 bases and J dropped 5 bases, with 4 bases sitting between them. The CDR3 extends over 11 amino acids. Germline lookup yields CDR1 SNHLY and CDR2 FYNNEI. The CDR3 region is CASSERDEQYF. DNA for the CDR3: TGTGCCAGCAGTGAACGGGACGAGCAGTACTTC.

A single count supports this clone. J is TRBJ1-1 and V is TRBV6-5; D call uncertain. V gave up 4 bases and J gave up 1 base, with 7 bases separating them. The CDR3 has 13 residues. Looked up from germline, CDR1 is MNHEY and CDR2 is SVGAGI. As DNA, the CDR3 is TGTGCCAGCAGTTCCCAGAAGAACACTGAAGCTTTCTTT. As protein: CASSSQKNTEAFF.

With respect to this clone: The identical CDR3 is also encoded by other nucleotide sequences in the sample. The chain links TRBV29-1 to TRBJ2-1; D gene ambiguous. Between the trimmed V and J ends, which lost 6 bases and 2 bases, there was a span of 8 bases. Germline V lookup: CDR1 SQVTM, CDR2 ANQGSEA. CDR3 length: 12 amino acids. The CDR3 bases are TGCAGCGTCAGCCTAACCTACAATGAGCAGTTCTTC. Amino acid sequence: CSVSLTYNEQFF.